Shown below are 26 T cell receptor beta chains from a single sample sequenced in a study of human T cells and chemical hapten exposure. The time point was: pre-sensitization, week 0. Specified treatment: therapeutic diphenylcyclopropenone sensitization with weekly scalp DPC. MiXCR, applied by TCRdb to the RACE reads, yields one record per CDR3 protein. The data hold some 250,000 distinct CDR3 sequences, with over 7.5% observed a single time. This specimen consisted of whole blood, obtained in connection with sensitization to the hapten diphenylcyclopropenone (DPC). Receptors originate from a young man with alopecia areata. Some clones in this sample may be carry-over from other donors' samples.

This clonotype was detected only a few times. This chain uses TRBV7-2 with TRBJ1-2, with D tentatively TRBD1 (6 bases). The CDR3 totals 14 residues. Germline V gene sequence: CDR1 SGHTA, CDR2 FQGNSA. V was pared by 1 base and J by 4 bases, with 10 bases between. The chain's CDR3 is CASSLERTAYGYTF. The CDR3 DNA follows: TGTGCCAGCAGCTTAGAGCGGACAGCCTATGGCTACACCTTC.

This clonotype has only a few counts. CDR3 in amino acids: CATSSTGGSSEQYF. DNA of the CDR3: TGTGCCACCAGCAGCACGGGGGGATCGAGCGAGCAGTACTTC. The V gene is TRBV15, the J gene TRBJ2-7; the match to TRBD2 covers 7 bases. Losses at the gene ends were 3 bases for V and 6 bases for J; bases not matched to a gene: 8. The CDR3 runs 14 residues. CDR1 and CDR2 (germline): LNHNV, YYDKDF (reference sequence). Complete variable domain (other parts from reference TRBV15 and TRBJ2-7): DAMVIQNPRYQVTQFGKPVTLSCSQTLNHNVMYWYQQKSSQAPKLLFHYYDKDFNNEADTPDNFQSRRPNTSFCFLDIRSPGLGDTAMYLCATSSTGGSSEQYFGPGTRLTVT.

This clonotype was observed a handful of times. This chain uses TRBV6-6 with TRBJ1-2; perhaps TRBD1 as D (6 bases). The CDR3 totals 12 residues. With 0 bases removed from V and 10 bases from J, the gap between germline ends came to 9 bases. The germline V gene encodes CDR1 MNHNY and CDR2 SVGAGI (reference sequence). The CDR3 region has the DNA TGTGCCAGCAGTTACTCGACAGGTCCCTACACCTTC. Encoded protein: CASSYSTGPYTF.

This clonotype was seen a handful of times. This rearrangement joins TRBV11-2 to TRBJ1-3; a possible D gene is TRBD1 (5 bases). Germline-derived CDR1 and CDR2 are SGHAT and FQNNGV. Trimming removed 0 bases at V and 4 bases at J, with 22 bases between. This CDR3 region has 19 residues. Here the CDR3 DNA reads TGTGCCAGCAGCTTAGACCTCCGGACAAGCAGTAACCGAGGAAACACCATATATTTT. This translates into CASSLDLRTSSNRGNTIYF.

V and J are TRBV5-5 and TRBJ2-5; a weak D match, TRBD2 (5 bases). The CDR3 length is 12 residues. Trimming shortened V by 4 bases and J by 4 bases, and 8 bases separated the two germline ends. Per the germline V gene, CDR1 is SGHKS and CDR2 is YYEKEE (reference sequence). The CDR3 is CASSPEGETQYF. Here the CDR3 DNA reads TGTGCCAGCAGCCCCGAGGGAGAGACCCAGTACTTC.

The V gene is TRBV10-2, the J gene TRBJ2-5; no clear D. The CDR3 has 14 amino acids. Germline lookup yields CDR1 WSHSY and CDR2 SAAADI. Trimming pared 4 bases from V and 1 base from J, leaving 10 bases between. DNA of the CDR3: TGCGCCAGCAGTGTAAGGCGAATCCAAGAGACCCAGTACTTC. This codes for CASSVRRIQETQYF.

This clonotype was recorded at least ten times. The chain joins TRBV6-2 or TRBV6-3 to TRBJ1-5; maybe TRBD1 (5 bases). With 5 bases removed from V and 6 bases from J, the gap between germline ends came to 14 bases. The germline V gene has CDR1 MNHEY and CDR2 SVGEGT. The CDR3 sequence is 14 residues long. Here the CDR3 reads CASSDGGLSQPQHF. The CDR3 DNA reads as TGTGCCAGCAGTGACGGGGGACTTAGTCAGCCCCAGCATTTT.

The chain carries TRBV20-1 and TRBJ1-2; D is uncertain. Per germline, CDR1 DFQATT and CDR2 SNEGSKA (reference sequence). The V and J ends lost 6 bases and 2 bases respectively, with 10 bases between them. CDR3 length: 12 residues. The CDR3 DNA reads TGCAGTGCGTCCACAGTGAACTATGGCTACACCTTC. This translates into CSASTVNYGYTF.

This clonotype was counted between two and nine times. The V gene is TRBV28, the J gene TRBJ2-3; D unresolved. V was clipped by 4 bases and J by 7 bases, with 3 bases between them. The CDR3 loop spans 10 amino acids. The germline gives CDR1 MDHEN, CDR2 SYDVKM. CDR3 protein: CASSSNTQYF. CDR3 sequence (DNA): TGTGCCAGCAGTTCTAATACGCAGTATTTT.

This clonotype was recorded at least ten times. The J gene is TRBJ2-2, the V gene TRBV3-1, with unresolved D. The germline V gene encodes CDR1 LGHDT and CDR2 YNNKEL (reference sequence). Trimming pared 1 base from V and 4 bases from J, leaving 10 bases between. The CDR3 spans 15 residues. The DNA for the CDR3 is TGTGCCAGCAGCCAAGGCGTGGACGGCACCGGGGAGCTGTTTTTT. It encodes CASSQGVDGTGELFF.

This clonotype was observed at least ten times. The CDR3: CASSLPAYGDTQYF. In nucleotides, the CDR3 is TGCGCCAGCAGCTTACCTGCCTACGGGGATACGCAGTATTTT. The gene calls are TRBV5-1 and TRBJ2-3; no clear D. The CDR3 contains 14 residues. Looked up from germline, CDR1 is SGHRS and CDR2 is YFSETQ. With 2 bases removed from V and 6 bases from J, the gap between germline ends came to 13 bases.

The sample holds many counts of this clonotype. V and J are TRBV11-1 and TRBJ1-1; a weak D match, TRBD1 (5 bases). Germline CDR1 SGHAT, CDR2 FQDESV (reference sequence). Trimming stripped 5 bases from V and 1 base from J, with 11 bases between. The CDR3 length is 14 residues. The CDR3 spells CASSVDTENTEAFF. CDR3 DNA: TGTGCCAGCAGCGTGGACACCGAGAACACTGAAGCTTTCTTT.

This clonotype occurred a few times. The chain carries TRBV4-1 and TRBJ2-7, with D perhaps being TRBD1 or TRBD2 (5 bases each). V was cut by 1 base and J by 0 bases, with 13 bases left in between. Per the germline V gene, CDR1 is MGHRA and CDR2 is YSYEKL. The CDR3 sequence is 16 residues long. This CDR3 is CASSQGPGRSSYEQYV. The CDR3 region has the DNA TGCGCCAGCAGCCAAGGGCCGGGACGGAGCTCCTACGAGCAGTACGTC.

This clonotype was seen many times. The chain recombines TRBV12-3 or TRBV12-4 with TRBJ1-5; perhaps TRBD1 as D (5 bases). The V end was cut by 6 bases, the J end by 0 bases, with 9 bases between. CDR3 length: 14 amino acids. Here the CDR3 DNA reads TGTGCCAGCAGCTCGACAGATAGCAATCAGCCCCAGCATTTT. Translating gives CASSSTDSNQPQHF.

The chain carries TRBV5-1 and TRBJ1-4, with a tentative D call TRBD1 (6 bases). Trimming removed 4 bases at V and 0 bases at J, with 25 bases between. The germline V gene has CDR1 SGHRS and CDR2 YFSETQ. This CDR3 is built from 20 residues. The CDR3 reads CASSPGAYTGATATNEKLFF. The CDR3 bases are TGCGCCAGCAGCCCCGGGGCCTATACGGGGGCAACTGCAACTAATGAAAAACTGTTTTTT.

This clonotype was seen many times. The CDR3 loop reads CASSYLERSEAFF. In DNA, the CDR3 is TGTGCCAGCAGTTACCTAGAACGGAGTGAAGCTTTCTTT. This chain uses TRBV6-5 with TRBJ1-1; no definite D call. Germline V gene lookup returns CDR1 MNHEY and CDR2 SVGAGI. Trimming removed 2 bases at V and 7 bases at J, with 11 bases between. This CDR3 has 13 residues.

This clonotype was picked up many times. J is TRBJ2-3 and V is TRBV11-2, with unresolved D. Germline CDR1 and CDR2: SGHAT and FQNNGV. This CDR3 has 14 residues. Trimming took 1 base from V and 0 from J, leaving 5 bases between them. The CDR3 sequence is CASSLGASTDTQYF. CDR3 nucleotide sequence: TGTGCCAGCAGCTTAGGGGCTAGCACAGATACGCAGTATTTT.

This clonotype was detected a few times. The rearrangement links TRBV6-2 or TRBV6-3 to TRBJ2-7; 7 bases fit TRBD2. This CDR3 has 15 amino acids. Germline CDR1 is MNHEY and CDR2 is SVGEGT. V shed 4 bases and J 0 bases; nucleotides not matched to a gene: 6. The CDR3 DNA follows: TGTGCCAGCAGTTCCTCAGGGAGGGGCTCCTACGAGCAGTACGTC. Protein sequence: CASSSSGRGSYEQYV.

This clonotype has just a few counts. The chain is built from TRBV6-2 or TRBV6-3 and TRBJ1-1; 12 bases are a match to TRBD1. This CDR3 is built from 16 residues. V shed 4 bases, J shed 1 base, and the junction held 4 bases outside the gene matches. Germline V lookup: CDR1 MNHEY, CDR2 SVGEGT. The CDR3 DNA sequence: TGTGCCAGCAGTTTGGGGACAGGGGGCCCGAACACTGAAGCTTTCTTT. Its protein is CASSLGTGGPNTEAFF.

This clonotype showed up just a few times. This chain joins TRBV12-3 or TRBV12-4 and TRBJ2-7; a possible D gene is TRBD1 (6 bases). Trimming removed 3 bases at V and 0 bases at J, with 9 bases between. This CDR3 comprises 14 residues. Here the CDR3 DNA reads TGTGCCAGCAGTTTTCACAGGGACTCCTACGAGCAGTACTTC. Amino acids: CASSFHRDSYEQYF.

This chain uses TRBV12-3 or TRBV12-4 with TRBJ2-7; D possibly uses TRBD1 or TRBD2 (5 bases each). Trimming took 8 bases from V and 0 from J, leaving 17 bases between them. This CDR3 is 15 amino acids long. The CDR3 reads CASSTGGGPSYEQYV. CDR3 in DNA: TGTGCCAGCTCGACTGGTGGGGGACCCTCCTACGAGCAGTACGTC.

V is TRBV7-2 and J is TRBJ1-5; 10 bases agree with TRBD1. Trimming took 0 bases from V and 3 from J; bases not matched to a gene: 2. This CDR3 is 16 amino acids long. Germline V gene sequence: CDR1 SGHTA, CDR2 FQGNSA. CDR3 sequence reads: CASSLAGTGVNQPQHF. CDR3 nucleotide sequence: TGTGCCAGCAGCTTAGCCGGGACAGGGGTCAATCAGCCCCAGCATTTT.

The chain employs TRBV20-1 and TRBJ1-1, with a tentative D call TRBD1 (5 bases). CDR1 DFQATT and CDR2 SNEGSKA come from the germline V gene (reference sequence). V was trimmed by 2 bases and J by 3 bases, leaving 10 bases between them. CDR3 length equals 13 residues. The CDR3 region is CSARRSRDTEAFF. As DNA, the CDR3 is TGCAGTGCTAGACGATCCAGGGACACTGAAGCTTTCTTT.

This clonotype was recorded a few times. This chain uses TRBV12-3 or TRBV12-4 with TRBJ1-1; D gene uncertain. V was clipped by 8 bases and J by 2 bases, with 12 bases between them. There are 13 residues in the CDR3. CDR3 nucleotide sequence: TGTGCCAGCCTAAGGAGCATAAACACTGAAGCTTTCTTT. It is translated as CASLRSINTEAFF.

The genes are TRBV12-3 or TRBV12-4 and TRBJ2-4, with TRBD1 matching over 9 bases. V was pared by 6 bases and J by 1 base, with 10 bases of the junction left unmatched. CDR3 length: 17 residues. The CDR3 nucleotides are TGTGCCAGCAGCCTAAACAGGGGGCTCCGTGCCAAAAACATTCAGTACTTC. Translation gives CASSLNRGLRAKNIQYF.

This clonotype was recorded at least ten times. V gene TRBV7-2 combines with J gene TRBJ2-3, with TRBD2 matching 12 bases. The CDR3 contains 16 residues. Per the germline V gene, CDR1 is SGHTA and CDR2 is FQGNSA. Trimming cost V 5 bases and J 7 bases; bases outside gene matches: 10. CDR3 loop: CASSRQTSGGSNTQYF. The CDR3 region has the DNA TGTGCCAGCAGCCGACAGACTAGCGGGGGTTCCAATACGCAGTATTTT.